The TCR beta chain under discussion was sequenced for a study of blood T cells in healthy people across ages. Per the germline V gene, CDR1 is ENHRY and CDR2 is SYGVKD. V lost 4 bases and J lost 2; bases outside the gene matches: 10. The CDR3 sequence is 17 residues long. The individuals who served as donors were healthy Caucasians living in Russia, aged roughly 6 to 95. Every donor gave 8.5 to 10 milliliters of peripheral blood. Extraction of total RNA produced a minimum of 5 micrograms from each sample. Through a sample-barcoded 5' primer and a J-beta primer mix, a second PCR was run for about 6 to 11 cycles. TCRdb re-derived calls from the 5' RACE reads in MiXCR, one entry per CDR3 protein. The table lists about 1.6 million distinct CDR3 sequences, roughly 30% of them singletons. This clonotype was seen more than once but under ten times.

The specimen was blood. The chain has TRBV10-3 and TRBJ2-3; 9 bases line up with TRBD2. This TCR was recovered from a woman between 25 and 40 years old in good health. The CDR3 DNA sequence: TGTGCCATCAGTGCCCCAATGCTAGCGGGAAACACAGATACGCAGTATTTT. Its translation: CAISAPMLAGNTDTQYF.